What follows are 27 T cell receptor beta chains derived from one specimen sequenced in a study of identical twins. TCRdb analysed the 5' RACE reads with MiXCR anew, one entry per CDR3 protein. Of 1,800,000 or so distinct CDR3 sequences detected, about 30% appear once; the ten largest clones hold roughly 0.3%. The source material was cord blood. These TCRs come from a newborn girl in good health.

This sequence joins TRBV6-5 and TRBJ1-2; D is undetermined. The CDR3 loop spans 14 amino acids. The V end lost 0 bases, the J end lost 3 bases, and 8 bases lay between the germline ends. The germline V gene encodes CDR1 MNHEY and CDR2 SVGAGI. CDR3 nucleotides: TGTGCCAGCAGTTACTCTGAGAGACACTATGGCTACACCTTC. Translated, it gives CASSYSERHYGYTF.

The rearrangement uses TRBV19 and TRBJ2-1, with 12 bases fitting TRBD2. This CDR3 spans 15 amino acids. Germline CDR1 reads LNHDA; CDR2 reads SQIVND (reference sequence). The trim removed 8 bases at V and 4 bases at J, leaving 6 bases unmatched. CDR3 nucleotide sequence: TGTGCCAGTCACGGACTAGCGGGGCCATACAATGAGCAGTTCTTC. Protein: CASHGLAGPYNEQFF.

This clonotype was seen more than once but under ten times. This chain connects TRBV18 to TRBJ2-7, with D hard to call. This CDR3 has 16 residues. Germline loops: CDR1 KGHSH, CDR2 LQKENI. V lost 0 bases and J lost 3, with 15 bases in between. CDR3: CASSPPLPLGNYEQYF. The CDR3 coding sequence is TGTGCCAGCTCACCACCCCTGCCCCTTGGAAACTACGAGCAGTACTTC.

This sequence joins TRBV29-1 and TRBJ2-7; 7 positions agree with TRBD1. With the DNA end fitting TRBJ2-5 better, the J assignment may be wrong. CDR3 size: 12 residues. CDR1 SQVTM and CDR2 ANQGSEA come from the germline V gene. CDR3 nucleotides: TGCAGCGCTGACAGGGACCGGGAGACCCAGTACTTC. Its translation: CSADRDRETQYF.

This clonotype appeared a few times. The rearrangement uses TRBV5-1 and TRBJ2-1; D may correspond to TRBD1 or TRBD2 (5 bases each). Germline V gives CDR1 SGHRS, CDR2 YFSETQ. CDR3 length: 15 amino acids. Trimming pared 4 bases from V and 4 bases from J, leaving 15 bases between. The CDR3 DNA sequence: TGCGCCAGCAGCGCACTAGAGAGGGGTTACAATGAGCAGTTCTTC. It encodes CASSALERGYNEQFF.

V usage is TRBV7-2 and J usage is TRBJ2-3; possibly TRBD1 for D (6 bases). Germline CDR1 SGHTA, CDR2 FQGNSA. Trimming took 6 bases from V and 4 from J, leaving 20 bases between them. CDR3 length: 16 amino acids. The CDR3 sequence is CASSTIRVGGSDTQYF. DNA of the CDR3: TGTGCCAGCAGTACAATACGTGTAGGGGGATCAGATACGCAGTATTTT. Full variable domain (remainder filled in from reference TRBV7-2 and TRBJ2-3): GAGVSQSPSNKVTEKGKDVELRCDPISGHTALYWYRQSLGQGLEFLIYFQGNSAPDKSGLPSDRFSAERTGGSVSTLTIQRTQQEDSAVYLCASSTIRVGGSDTQYFGPGTRLTVL.

V usage is TRBV12-3 or TRBV12-4 and J usage is TRBJ2-3, with 8 positions matching TRBD2. Unmatched junction bases numbered 7, after V lost 2 bases and J lost 0 bases. This CDR3 is built from 17 residues. In DNA, the CDR3 is TGTGCCAGCAGTTTATTACGGGGGGGGACTAGCACAGATACGCAGTATTTT. Translated: CASSLLRGGTSTDTQYF.

The chain is built from TRBV5-1 and TRBJ2-5, with TRBD2 as a possible D gene (6 bases). The CDR3 spans 14 residues. The ends were cut back, 4 bases at V and 11 bases at J, with 21 bases in the middle. Germline loops: CDR1 SGHRS, CDR2 YFSETQ. The CDR3 bases are TGCGCCAGCAGCATAAAGGCGGGGAACAATGAGCAGTACTTC. Its translation: CASSIKAGNNEQYF.

V gene TRBV6-5 combines with J gene TRBJ2-2; possibly TRBD1 for D (5 bases). Germline V gene lookup returns CDR1 MNHEY and CDR2 SVGAGI. V lost 4 bases to trimming and J lost 10 bases, with 16 bases between them. This CDR3 is built from 14 residues. CDR3 loop: CASSLGRGALELFF. For the CDR3, the DNA is TGTGCCAGCAGTTTAGGACGTGGGGCGTTGGAGCTGTTTTTT.

This clonotype was detected ten times or more. The V gene is TRBV5-1, the J gene TRBJ2-5; 11 positions agree with TRBD2. CDR1 and CDR2 (germline): SGHRS, YFSETQ. This CDR3 has 17 residues. V lost 2 bases and J lost 2; bases outside the gene matches: 8. The CDR3 sequence is CASSFFSGRGLQETQYF. The CDR3 region has the DNA TGCGCCAGCAGCTTTTTTAGCGGGAGGGGTCTTCAAGAGACCCAGTACTTC.

This clonotype was seen a few times. DNA of the CDR3: TGTGCCAGCAGTTACTCGGCGGGAGCGGAAGAGCAGTACTTC. Residues: CASSYSAGAEEQYF. The chain employs TRBV6-5 and TRBJ2-7, with 7 bases identical to TRBD2. Germline V gene sequence: CDR1 MNHEY, CDR2 SVGAGI. The ends lost 0 bases at V and 7 bases at J; junction bases unmatched: 6. The CDR3 contains 14 residues.

This clonotype has more than one count but fewer than ten. The CDR3 bases are TGTGCCAGCAGCTTAGCGTGGCAGGGCTACTACAATGAGCAGTTCTTC. This codes for CASSLAWQGYYNEQFF. The chain links TRBV7-6 to TRBJ2-1, with D tentatively TRBD1 (5 bases). The ends were cut back, 0 bases at V and 3 bases at J, with 12 bases in the middle. Germline V gene sequence: CDR1 SGHVS, CDR2 FNYEAQ. The CDR3 runs 16 residues.

The chain is built from TRBV19 and TRBJ2-7; D uncertain. V was trimmed by 3 bases and J by 3 bases, leaving 9 bases between them. There are 13 residues in the CDR3. The germline V gene encodes CDR1 LNHDA and CDR2 SQIVND (reference sequence). The CDR3, as DNA: TGTGCCAGTAGTATCACCACGAGCTACGAGCAGTACTTC. It codes for CASSITTSYEQYF.

This clonotype has more than one count but fewer than ten. The J gene is TRBJ1-4, the V gene TRBV20-1, with TRBD1 as a possible D gene (5 bases). Trimming left V 0 bases short and J 7 bases short, with 12 bases between. CDR3 length: 14 residues. The V gene's germline CDR1 is DFQATT and CDR2 SNEGSKA (reference sequence). CDR3 DNA: TGCAGTGCTAGAGAGGGGCTACCCCCTGAAAAACTGTTTTTT. Amino acids: CSAREGLPPEKLFF.

The chain combines TRBV2 with TRBJ2-1; maybe TRBD2 (6 bases). The J call may not be correct, given that the DNA end is closer to TRBJ2-7. The CDR3 length is 16 residues. The V gene's germline CDR1 is SNHLY and CDR2 FYNNEI. CDR3: CASSEEKRAGYNEQYF. DNA for the CDR3: TGTGCCAGCAGTGAAGAGAAGAGGGCGGGGTACAATGAGCAGTACTTC.

This clonotype was found a few times. The rearrangement uses TRBV2 and TRBJ1-1, with TRBD1 matching 8 bases. Trimming at V came to 8 bases and at J to 3 bases, leaving 17 bases not matched to a gene. This CDR3 region has 17 residues. Germline-derived CDR1 and CDR2 are SNHLY and FYNNEI. Here the CDR3 reads CASLLSRDRSKDTEAFF. Written as DNA, the CDR3 is TGTGCCAGCCTCCTAAGCCGGGACAGGAGTAAGGACACTGAAGCTTTCTTT. The variable domain in full, completed from reference TRBV2 and TRBJ1-1, reads EPEVTQTPSHQVTQMGQEVILRCVPISNHLYFYWYRQILGQKVEFLVSFYNNEISEKSEIFDDQFSVERPDGSNFTLKIRSTKLEDSAMYFCASLLSRDRSKDTEAFFGQGTRLTVV.

The V call is TRBV4-2, the J call TRBJ1-5; D not resolved. Germline V gene data show CDR1 as LGHNA and CDR2 as YNFKEQ. This CDR3 contains 17 residues. Deletions cut 1 base from V and 0 bases from J, with 13 bases between. The CDR3 protein is CASSQVMVGYSNQPQHF. The DNA for the CDR3 is TGTGCCAGCAGCCAAGTTATGGTTGGCTATAGCAATCAGCCCCAGCATTTT.

The J gene is TRBJ2-3, the V gene TRBV9, with 9 bases matching TRBD2. The length of the CDR3 is 16 residues. V shed 4 bases and J 1 base; nucleotides not matched to a gene: 7. Germline assignment: CDR1 SGDLS and CDR2 YYNGEE. CDR3 region: CASSPLAGPGTDTQYF. The CDR3 bases are TGTGCCAGCAGCCCACTAGCGGGCCCGGGCACAGATACGCAGTATTTT.

In regard to this clonotype: A much more abundant neighbour one base away suggests this may be a read error. The V call is TRBV29-1, the J call TRBJ1-2, with unresolved D. V shed 6 bases and J shed 7 bases, with 15 bases lying between them. The length of the CDR3 is 12 residues. Germline lookup yields CDR1 SQVTM and CDR2 ANQGSEA. The CDR3 here is CSVATGDCGYTF. The CDR3 bases are TGCAGCGTCGCGACGGGTGACTGTGGCTACACCTTC.

This chain joins TRBV24-1 and TRBJ2-2; maybe TRBD2 (6 bases). V lost 5 bases and J lost 4, with 16 bases in between. This CDR3 contains 16 residues. Germline loops: CDR1 KGHDR, CDR2 SFDVKD. CDR3 sequence: CATSAPRRGPTGELFF. As DNA, the CDR3 is TGTGCCACCAGTGCCCCCAGGAGGGGCCCCACCGGGGAGCTGTTTTTT.

V usage is TRBV2 and J usage is TRBJ2-3; the D gene is possibly TRBD1 (6 bases). Germline V gene lookup returns CDR1 SNHLY and CDR2 FYNNEI. V shed 2 bases and J shed 5 bases, with 8 bases lying between them. The CDR3 consists of 13 residues. In DNA form, the CDR3 reads TGTGCCAGCAGTGAACAGGACAGAGATACGCAGTATTTT. Translating it yields CASSEQDRDTQYF. The full variable domain, rest sourced from reference TRBV2 and TRBJ2-3, is EPEVTQTPSHQVTQMGQEVILRCVPISNHLYFYWYRQILGQKVEFLVSFYNNEISEKSEIFDDQFSVERPDGSNFTLKIRSTKLEDSAMYFCASSEQDRDTQYFGPGTRLTVL.

J is TRBJ2-1 and V is TRBV5-1; 10 bases line up with TRBD2. Per germline, CDR1 SGHRS and CDR2 YFSETQ. V lost 3 bases and J lost 7; bases outside the gene matches: 10. The CDR3 is 16 amino acids. The CDR3 loop is CASSSKREGPMNEQFF. In DNA form, the CDR3 reads TGCGCCAGCAGCTCCAAGCGGGAGGGCCCAATGAATGAGCAGTTCTTC.

This clonotype was counted ten times or more. Relative to the germline gene, one junction end is altered; a read error may explain this. The gene calls are TRBV12-3 or TRBV12-4 and TRBJ1-5; D uncertain. The CDR3 has 14 residues. Here the CDR3 reads CASSLGLSNQPQHF. The CDR3 DNA reads as TGTGCCAGCAGCTTAGGACTTAGCAATCAGCCCCAGCATTTT.

V gene TRBV6-5 combines with J gene TRBJ1-2; no firm D call. From germline, CDR1 is MNHEY and CDR2 SVGAGI. This CDR3 contains 13 residues. V lost 0 bases, J lost 3 bases, and 5 bases lay in between. The CDR3 is CASSYSSDYGYTF. For the CDR3, the DNA is TGTGCCAGCAGTTACTCTTCCGACTATGGCTACACCTTC.

This clonotype was detected many times. This rearrangement joins TRBV7-2 to TRBJ2-1; tentatively, D is TRBD2 (5 bases). Trimming cost V 4 bases and J 4 bases, with 14 bases left between them. Per germline, CDR1 SGHTA and CDR2 FQGNSA. The CDR3 sequence is 15 residues long. CDR3 sequence (DNA): TGTGCCAGCAGCTACCTAGCTTCCGGGTACAATGAGCAGTTCTTC. It encodes CASSYLASGYNEQFF.

This chain links TRBV5-1 with TRBJ2-3; D is uncertain. Germline V gene lookup returns CDR1 SGHRS and CDR2 YFSETQ. Trimming took off 4 bases at V and 2 bases at J, with 8 bases between the two ends. The CDR3 contains 13 residues. CDR3 protein: CASSVKATDTQYF. The CDR3 DNA is TGCGCCAGCAGCGTGAAGGCCACAGATACGCAGTATTTT. The variable domain in full, completed from reference TRBV5-1 and TRBJ2-3, reads KAGVTQTPRYLIKTRGQQVTLSCSPISGHRSVSWYQQTPGQGLQFLFEYFSETQRNKGNFPGRFSGRQFSNSRSEMNVSTLELGDSALYLCASSVKATDTQYFGPGTRLTVL.

The rearrangement links TRBV20-1 to TRBJ2-3, with 9 bases aligning to TRBD1. The CDR3 runs 12 residues. Germline CDR1 reads DFQATT; CDR2 reads SNEGSKA (reference sequence). Trimming took 7 bases from V and 2 from J; bases not matched to a gene: 1. The CDR3 sequence: CSEQGATDTQYF. CDR3 DNA sequence: TGCAGTGAACAGGGGGCCACAGATACGCAGTATTTT.